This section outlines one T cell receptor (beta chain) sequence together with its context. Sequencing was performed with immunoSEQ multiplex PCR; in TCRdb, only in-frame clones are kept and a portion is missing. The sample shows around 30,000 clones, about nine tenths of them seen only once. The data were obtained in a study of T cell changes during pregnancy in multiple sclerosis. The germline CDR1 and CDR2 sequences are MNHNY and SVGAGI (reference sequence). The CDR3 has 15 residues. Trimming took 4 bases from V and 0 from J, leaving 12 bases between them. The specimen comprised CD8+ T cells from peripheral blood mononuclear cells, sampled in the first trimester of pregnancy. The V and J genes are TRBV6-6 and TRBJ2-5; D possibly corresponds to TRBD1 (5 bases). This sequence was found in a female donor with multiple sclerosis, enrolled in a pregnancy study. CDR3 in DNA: TGTGCCAGCAGTTCGGTAGGGGCGGACCAAGAGACCCAGTACTTC. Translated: CASSSVGADQETQYF.